Sequencing of this TCR beta chain was carried out in a study of T cells in Graves' hyperthyroidism and ophthalmopathy. Study results and limitations: Expanded thyroid clonotypes (above 0.001) were mostly also found in blood.

CDR3 length equals 13 residues. The V end was cut by 6 bases, the J end by 2 bases, with 10 bases between. CDR1 and CDR2 (germline): SNHLY, FYNNEI. This clonotype was detected ten times or more. Its antigen is as yet unknown. Diagnoses were made from clinical symptoms, serum measures (thyroxine and TRAb), thyroid ultrasound and orbital computed tomography. Using RNA transcripts as the source, TCR beta CDR3 regions were amplified. Primed by the HTBI set, a first-round RT-PCR was run on the TCR CDR3. TCRdb re-called the multiplex PCR reads with MiXCR, one entry per CDR3 protein. The sample comprises hundreds of thousands of distinct CDR3 sequences, roughly 14% of which are singletons, and around 13% rests with the top ten.

The clonotype comes from a man aged 18 to 30 with Graves' ophthalmopathy. The chain couples TRBV2 to TRBJ1-2, with D perhaps TRBD1 (5 bases). Specimen: blood. CDR3 nucleotide sequence: TGTGCCAGCAGAGGGACGTTAAACTATGGCTACACCTTC. It yields the protein CASRGTLNYGYTF.